A single sample gave rise to the 19 T cell receptor beta chains below, sequenced in a study of PD-1 blockade in classical Hodgkin lymphoma. Clones were read by immunoSEQ multiplex PCR, and TCRdb kept only the in-frame ones, dropping some. The profile shows about 6,400 clones, approximately 81% of them singletons. All patients experienced relapse after autologous stem cell transplantation, and brentuximab vedotin exposure was variable. The CD4+ T cells used were purified from thawed PBMCs through magnetic negative selection. The sequenced sample was CD4+ T cells from blood, obtained at baseline. These receptors all stem from a human donor with classical Hodgkin lymphoma.

The table lists this clone with a count of one. The rearrangement links TRBV19 to TRBJ2-3; 8 nucleotides match TRBD1. V was clipped by 8 bases and J by 5 bases; unmatched bases: 9. CDR1 is LNHDA and CDR2 is SQIVND in the germline V gene (reference sequence). The CDR3 length is 14 residues. The CDR3 loop is CASGDRGVGDTQYF. CDR3 DNA: TGTGCCAGTGGAGACAGGGGTGTTGGAGATACGCAGTATTTT.

The chain uses TRBV9 and TRBJ2-6; D is unresolved. The V end lost 3 bases, the J end lost 1 base, and 11 bases lay between the germline ends. This CDR3 comprises 16 residues. CDR1 and CDR2 from the germline V gene are SGDLS and YYNGEE. The DNA for the CDR3 is TGTGCCAGCAGCGCCAATTACAAGTCTGGGGCCAACGTCCTGACTTTC. Protein product: CASSANYKSGANVLTF.

The chain is built from TRBV4-3 and TRBJ2-7; tentative D call: TRBD2 (6 bases). Germline CDR1 reads LGHNA; CDR2 reads YSLEER. CDR3 length: 16 amino acids. V lost 1 base to trimming and J lost 3 bases, with 16 bases between them. CDR3 in amino acids: CASSQVPRDFIYEQYF. The CDR3 bases are TGCGCCAGCAGCCAAGTTCCCAGGGACTTTATCTACGAGCAGTACTTC.

This clone occurred a few times. The chain combines TRBV6-1 with TRBJ2-5; 7 bases fit TRBD1. The CDR3 runs 15 residues. Germline values: CDR1 MNHNS, CDR2 SASEGT. V dropped 7 bases and J dropped 1; count of bases not matched to a gene: 9. CDR3 nucleotide sequence: TGTGCCAGCAATAAGGGGGCAGGGCGCCAAGAGACCCAGTACTTC. Amino acids: CASNKGAGRQETQYF.

There are a few counts of this clone. V usage is TRBV11-2 and J usage is TRBJ2-7; 8 nucleotides match TRBD2. Germline V gene lookup returns CDR1 SGHAT and CDR2 FQNNGV. J was trimmed by 1 base and V by 1 base; bases with no gene match: 3. The CDR3 has 15 residues. The CDR3 spells CASSLVLADSYEQYF. CDR3 bases: TGTGCCAGCAGCTTAGTACTAGCGGATTCCTACGAGCAGTACTTC.

The chain joins TRBV5-5 to TRBJ1-4, with unresolved D. In germline, CDR1 is SGHKS, CDR2 YYEKEE (reference sequence). V gave up 4 bases and J gave up 0 bases, with 10 bases separating them. The CDR3 runs 15 residues. The chain's CDR3 is CASSPPGTTNEKLFF. CDR3 bases: TGTGCCAGCAGCCCCCCGGGGACAACTAATGAAAAACTGTTTTTT. The full variable domain, with the rest looked up from reference TRBV5-5 and TRBJ1-4, is DAGVTQSPTHLIKTRGQQVTLRCSPISGHKSVSWYQQVLGQGPQFIFQYYEKEERGRGNFPDRFSARQFPNYSSELNVNALLLGDSALYLCASSPPGTTNEKLFFGSGTQLSVL.

V and J are TRBV4-1 and TRBJ1-5; D is unresolved. The CDR3 has 14 amino acids. Germline V gives CDR1 MGHRA, CDR2 YSYEKL. Between the trimmed V and J ends, which lost 0 bases and 6 bases, there was a span of 9 bases. The CDR3 spells CASSQDTGGQPQHF. As DNA, the CDR3 is TGCGCCAGCAGCCAAGACACGGGCGGTCAGCCCCAGCATTTT.

The chain is built from TRBV6-6 and TRBJ2-3; TRBD2 matches 11 bases. The trim removed 0 bases at V and 5 bases at J, leaving 4 bases unmatched. CDR1 MNHNY and CDR2 SVGAGI come from the germline V gene (reference sequence). This CDR3 is 16 amino acids long. CDR3 sequence (DNA): TGTGCCAGCAGTTACTCTATAGCGGGGGGGGAAGATACGCAGTATTTT. This gives the protein CASSYSIAGGEDTQYF.

This chain links TRBV5-7 with TRBJ1-6; possibly TRBD1 for D (6 bases). TRBV5-7 is an open reading frame, and its role is uncertain. V lost 0 bases to trimming and J lost 7 bases, with 11 bases between them. The CDR3 has 15 residues. For the CDR3, the DNA is TGTGCCAGCAGCTTGGCAGGGGTCGGAAATTCACCCCTCCACTTT. Residues: CASSLAGVGNSPLHF.

The chain couples TRBV7-2 to TRBJ2-4; possible D gene TRBD2, 5 bases. The germline gives CDR1 SGHTA, CDR2 FQGNSA. The CDR3 totals 14 residues. V shed 3 bases and J shed 4 bases, with 10 bases lying between them. CDR3 sequence: CASSFRTGKNIQYF. The CDR3 nucleotides read TGTGCCAGCAGCTTCCGGACGGGAAAAAACATTCAGTACTTC.

J is TRBJ2-2 and V is TRBV10-1; tentatively, D is TRBD1 (6 bases). This CDR3 region has 15 residues. CDR1 and CDR2 (germline): WNHNN, SYGVQD (reference sequence). V lost 2 bases, J lost 6 bases, and 13 bases lay in between. The CDR3 region is CASSEGQLGAGELFF. For the CDR3, the DNA is TGCGCCAGCAGTGAGGGACAGCTGGGGGCCGGGGAGCTGTTTTTT.

The J gene is TRBJ2-1, the V gene TRBV7-8; 10 nucleotides align to TRBD1. V shed 6 bases and J 0 bases; nucleotides not matched to a gene: 5. The CDR3 spans 16 residues. Germline CDR1 SGHVS, CDR2 FQNEAQ. CDR3: CASRLTGGSSYNEQFF. Here the CDR3 DNA reads TGTGCCAGCAGACTGACAGGGGGCAGCTCCTACAATGAGCAGTTCTTC.

This clone was observed a handful of times. The chain recombines TRBV7-9 with TRBJ1-2; D is unresolved. Germline loops: CDR1 SEHNR, CDR2 FQNEAQ (reference sequence). V gave up 1 base and J gave up 0 bases, with 21 bases separating them. This CDR3 has 19 residues. Here the CDR3 DNA reads TGTGCCAGCAGCTTAGGCGCAAAAACAAGACACGGAGCTAACTATGGCTACACCTTC. This translates into CASSLGAKTRHGANYGYTF.

The rearrangement links TRBV2 to TRBJ1-2; maybe TRBD1 (6 bases). This CDR3 is built from 12 residues. Germline V lookup: CDR1 SNHLY, CDR2 FYNNEI. With 10 bases removed from V and 2 bases from J, the gap between germline ends came to 11 bases. The CDR3 sequence is CATGTTNYGYTF. CDR3 in DNA: TGTGCCACCGGGACAACCAACTATGGCTACACCTTC.

The chain has TRBV7-2 and TRBJ2-1, with a possible D match to TRBD2 (5 bases). The CDR3 is 11 amino acids. Trimming removed 4 bases at V and 8 bases at J, with 6 bases between. CDR1 and CDR2 from the germline V gene are SGHTA and FQGNSA. CDR3 coding DNA: TGTGCCAGCAGCTCCGGGGATGAGCAGTTCTTC. This sequence encodes CASSSGDEQFF.

V is TRBV7-2 and J is TRBJ1-6; the match to TRBD1 covers 7 bases. V gave up 1 base and J gave up 6 bases; unmatched junction bases: 3. Germline V gives CDR1 SGHTA, CDR2 FQGNSA. This CDR3 has 15 amino acids. The CDR3 region is CASSLEGATNSPLHF. The CDR3 DNA follows: TGTGCCAGCAGCTTAGAGGGGGCGACTAATTCACCCCTCCACTTT.

The genes are TRBV6-1 and TRBJ1-2; the D gene is possibly TRBD1 (6 bases). Trimming removed 6 bases from V and 5 bases from J, with 16 bases in between. Germline assignment: CDR1 MNHNS and CDR2 SASEGT. The CDR3 covers 14 residues. Here the CDR3 reads CASRSGQGHYGYTF. The CDR3 bases are TGTGCCAGCAGGTCGGGGCAGGGGCATTATGGCTACACCTTC.

The chain carries TRBV7-2 and TRBJ1-1; tentatively, D is TRBD1 (5 bases). Trimming took off 6 bases at V and 0 bases at J, with 11 bases between the two ends. This CDR3 has 14 residues. The germline V gene has CDR1 SGHTA and CDR2 FQGNSA. As DNA, the CDR3 is TGTGCCAGCAGTCGGGGGTTCATGAACACTGAAGCTTTCTTT. Translated: CASSRGFMNTEAFF.

In this sample, this clone turned up a few times. The rearrangement joins TRBV28 to TRBJ2-7, with D unresolved. This CDR3 contains 12 residues. V was clipped by 4 bases and J by 5 bases, with 9 bases between them. In germline, CDR1 is MDHEN, CDR2 SYDVKM. CDR3: CASSSQPHEQYF. The DNA of the CDR3 is TGTGCCAGCAGTTCCCAGCCGCACGAGCAGTACTTC.